The rows below give T cell receptor beta chains drawn from one sample of a study of T cell repertoires in cytomegalovirus infection. TCRdb re-derived calls from the reads in MiXCR, one entry per CDR3 protein. The sample consists of 650,000 to 900,000 distinct CDR3 sequences, roughly 33% of them appearing once. Which antigens these TCRs recognize remains unknown. The source was cultured CD8+ T cells from PBMCs, collected from culture after CMV antigen stimulation. These receptors came from a human donor in good health (CMV status not recorded). Some clones in this sample may be carry-over from other donors' samples. Each CDR3 is given with its conserved first and last residue. A D gene is named only where the DNA matches it firmly. Some rows mark clone size as missing; the rest say once, few, many or name a class of expanded clone.

clone size | D gene | J gene | V gene | CDR3 DNA | CDR3 protein
. | TRBD1 | TRBJ2-7 | TRBV27 | TGTGCCAGCAGTCTCTGGGACAGGACCGAGCAGTACTTC | CASSLWDRTEQYF
. | TRBD2 | TRBJ2-2 | TRBV20-1 | TGCAGTGCTCACCCGGGACTAGCGGGGACCGGGGAGCTGTTTTTT | CSAHPGLAGTGELFF
. | . | TRBJ1-5 | TRBV28 | TGTGCCGGCAGTTTAGAGGGAAACTTAAATCAGCCCCAGCATTTT | CAGSLEGNLNQPQHF
few | . | TRBJ2-1 | TRBV6-6 | TGTGCCAGCAGTTACTCGGTGGCTGACTACGGCCATGAGCAGTTCTTC | CASSYSVADYGHEQFF
. | . | TRBJ1-5 | TRBV3-1 | TGTGCCAGCAGCCAATCCACAGGAGGGGAGCGCAATCAGCCCCAGCATTTT | CASSQSTGGERNQPQHF
many | . | TRBJ1-1 | TRBV7-6 | TGTGCCAGCAGGGTGGACGTTAACACTGAAGCTTTCTTT | CASRVDVNTEAFF
. | . | TRBJ2-1 | TRBV5-5 | TGTGCCAGCAGCTTGGATAAGGGGACCCCGAATGAGCAGTTCTTC | CASSLDKGTPNEQFF
. | . | TRBJ2-2 | TRBV28 | TGTGCCAGCAGTTTAGCAACTACAGGGATAGGGACCGGGGAGCTGTTTTTT | CASSLATTGIGTGELFF
few | . | TRBJ1-4 | TRBV24-1 | TGTGCCACCAGTGATTTGGGGGCAGACGAAGCAACTAATGAAAAACTGTTTTTT | CATSDLGADEATNEKLFF
few | . | TRBJ2-2 | TRBV7-6 | TGTGCCAGCAGCCGCACGGGACCGAGGAACACCGGGGAGCTGTTTTTT | CASSRTGPRNTGELFF
. | . | TRBJ2-7 | TRBV27 | TGTGCCAGCAGTTTAAACAGGGGAGGCGACGAGCAGTACTTC | CASSLNRGGDEQYF
many | TRBD2 | TRBJ2-1 | TRBV7-8 | TGTGCCAGCAGCTTAGTCCCTAGCGGAGCCTACAATGAGCAGTTCTTC | CASSLVPSGAYNEQFF
. | TRBD1 | TRBJ1-1 | TRBV19 | TGTGCCACCTACGACAGGGGGTTTAACACTGAAGCTTTCTTT | CATYDRGFNTEAFF
. | . | TRBJ2-1 | TRBV7-6 | TGTGCCAGCAGTGAGTTACCGGCAGTGAGCAATGAGCAGTTCTTC | CASSELPAVSNEQFF
few | . | TRBJ1-6 | TRBV6-1 | TGTGCCAGCAGCGCCAAAGGGAGCTCCTATAATTCACCCCTCCACTTT | CASSAKGSSYNSPLHF
once | . | TRBJ2-1 | TRBV12-3/TRBV12-4 | TGTGCCAGCAGTTTTAGCTCGTGGAGCTCCTACAATGAGCAGTTCTTC | CASSFSSWSSYNEQFF
few | . | TRBJ1-2 | TRBV2 | TGTGCCAGCAGTGAGGGCCCGAACTATGGCTACACCTTC | CASSEGPNYGYTF
. | . | TRBJ1-2 | TRBV7-9 | TGTGCCAGCAGCTTCCAAGGATCCGACTATGGCTACACCTTC | CASSFQGSDYGYTF
few | TRBD2 | TRBJ2-1 | TRBV7-9 | TGTGCCAGCCTTCTAGCGGTGAGCTCCTACAATGAGCAGTTCTTC | CASLLAVSSYNEQFF
. | TRBD1 | TRBJ1-6 | TRBV7-9 | TGTGCCAGCAGCCCCGGGACAGGGAGGGACTCACCCCTCCACTTT | CASSPGTGRDSPLHF
few | . | TRBJ2-3 | TRBV12-3/TRBV12-4 | TGTGCCAGCAGTTACGGAGGCGGACTCACAGATACGCAGTATTTT | CASSYGGGLTDTQYF
. | . | TRBJ1-3 | TRBV29-1 | TGCAGCGTTGAAATCAGGCCCTCCAACACCATATATTTT | CSVEIRPSNTIYF
. | . | TRBJ1-2 | TRBV27 | TGTGCCAGCAGTTTATCGGCCGGGGAAGGCTACACCTTC | CASSLSAGEGYTF
few | . | TRBJ1-1 | TRBV27 | TGTGCCAGCACTCGCAGGGTACAGGACACTGAAGCTTTCTTT | CASTRRVQDTEAFF
few | TRBD2 | TRBJ2-1 | TRBV9 | TGTGCCAGCAGCGTAGGGCGGGGGTCCACATACAATGAGCAGTTCTTC | CASSVGRGSTYNEQFF
. | . | TRBJ1-1 | TRBV6-5 | TGTGCCAGCAGTTACTCAGGCAGGGCCACTGAAGCTTTCTTT | CASSYSGRATEAFF
many | TRBD2 | TRBJ2-5 | TRBV10-3 | TGTGCGATCGGATCTAGCGGGGGTCAAAGGGGAACTAAAGAGACCCAGTACTTC | CAIGSSGGQRGTKETQYF
few | . | TRBJ2-4 | TRBV12-3/TRBV12-4 | TGTGCCAGCAGTTTTGTGAACGCCAAAAACATTCAGTACTTC | CASSFVNAKNIQYF
few | TRBD2 | TRBJ2-3 | TRBV24-1 | TGTGCCACCAGTGATCCCCTAGCGGGGGACACAGATACGCAGTATTTT | CATSDPLAGDTDTQYF
many | . | TRBJ2-1 | TRBV19 | TGTGCCAGTAGTATAGACCCGGCAGGCCTCTCGCGGAATGAGCAGTTCTTC | CASSIDPAGLSRNEQFF